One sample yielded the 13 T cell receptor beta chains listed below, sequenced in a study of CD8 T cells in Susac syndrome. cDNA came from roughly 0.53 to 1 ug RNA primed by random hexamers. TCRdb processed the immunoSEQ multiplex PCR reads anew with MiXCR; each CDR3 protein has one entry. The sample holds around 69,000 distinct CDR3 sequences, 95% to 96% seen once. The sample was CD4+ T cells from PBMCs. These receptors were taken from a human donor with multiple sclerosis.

The CDR3 is CASSVTGIGELFF. Here the CDR3 DNA reads TGTGCCAGCAGCGTGACAGGGATCGGGGAGCTGTTTTTT. The chain uses TRBV7-2 and TRBJ2-2, with 7 bases aligning to TRBD1. The CDR3 length is 13 residues. The germline V gene has CDR1 SGHTA and CDR2 FQGNSA. V trimming: 5 bases; J trimming: 7 bases; junction bases outside the gene matches: 4.

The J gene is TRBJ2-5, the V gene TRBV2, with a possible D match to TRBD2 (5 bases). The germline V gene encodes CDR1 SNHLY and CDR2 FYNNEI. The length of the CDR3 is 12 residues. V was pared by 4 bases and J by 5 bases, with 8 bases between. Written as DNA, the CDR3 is TGTGCCAGCAGTGGGCCGGGGGAGACCCAGTACTTC. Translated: CASSGPGETQYF.

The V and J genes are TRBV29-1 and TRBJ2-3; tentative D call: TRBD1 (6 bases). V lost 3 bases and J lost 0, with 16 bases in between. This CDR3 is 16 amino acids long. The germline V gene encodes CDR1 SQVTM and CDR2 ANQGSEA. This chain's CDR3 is CSVDLPGHPSTDTQYF. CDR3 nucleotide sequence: TGCAGCGTTGATTTACCGGGACACCCTAGCACAGATACGCAGTATTTT.

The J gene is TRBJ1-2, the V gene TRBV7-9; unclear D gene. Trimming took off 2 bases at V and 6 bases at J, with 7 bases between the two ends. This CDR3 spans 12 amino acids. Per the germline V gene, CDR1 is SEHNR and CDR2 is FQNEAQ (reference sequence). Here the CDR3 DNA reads TGTGCCAGCAGCTTACAGGTGGATGGCTACACCTTC. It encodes CASSLQVDGYTF.

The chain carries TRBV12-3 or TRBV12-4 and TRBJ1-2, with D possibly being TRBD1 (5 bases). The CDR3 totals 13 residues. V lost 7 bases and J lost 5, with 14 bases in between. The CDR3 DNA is TGTGCCAGCACCAAGGGGATTTTGTATGGCTACACCTTC. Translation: CASTKGILYGYTF.

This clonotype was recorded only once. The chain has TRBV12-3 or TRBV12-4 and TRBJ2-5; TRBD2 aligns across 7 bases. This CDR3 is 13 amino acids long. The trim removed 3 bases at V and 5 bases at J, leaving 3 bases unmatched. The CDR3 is CASSFGLVETQYF. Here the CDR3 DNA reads TGTGCCAGCAGTTTCGGACTAGTGGAGACCCAGTACTTC.

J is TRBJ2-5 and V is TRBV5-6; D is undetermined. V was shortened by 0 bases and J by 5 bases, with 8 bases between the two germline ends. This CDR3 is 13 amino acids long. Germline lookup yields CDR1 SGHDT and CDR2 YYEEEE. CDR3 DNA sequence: TGTGCCAGCAGCTTGGTTCTCATCGAGACCCAGTACTTC. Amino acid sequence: CASSLVLIETQYF.

CDR3 DNA: TGTGCCAGCAGCTTAAATCGGGACACTGAAGCTTTCTTT. Its translation is CASSLNRDTEAFF. The J gene is TRBJ1-1, the V gene TRBV7-3; D not resolved. The CDR3 is 13 residues long. V dropped 1 base and J dropped 3 bases, with 6 bases sitting between them. CDR1 and CDR2 (germline): SGHTA, FQGTGA.

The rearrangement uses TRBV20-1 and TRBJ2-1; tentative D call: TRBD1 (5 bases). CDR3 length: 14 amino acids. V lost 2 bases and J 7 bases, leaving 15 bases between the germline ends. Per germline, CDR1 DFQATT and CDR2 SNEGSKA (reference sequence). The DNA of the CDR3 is TGCAGTGCTAGAAATCGGCAGGGTCCGAATGAGCAGTTCTTC. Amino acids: CSARNRQGPNEQFF.

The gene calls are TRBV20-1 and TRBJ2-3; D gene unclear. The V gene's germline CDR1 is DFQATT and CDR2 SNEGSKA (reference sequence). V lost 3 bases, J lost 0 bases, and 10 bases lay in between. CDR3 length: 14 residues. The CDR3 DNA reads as TGCAGTGCTAGGCGTAAGGGTAGCACAGATACGCAGTATTTT. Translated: CSARRKGSTDTQYF.

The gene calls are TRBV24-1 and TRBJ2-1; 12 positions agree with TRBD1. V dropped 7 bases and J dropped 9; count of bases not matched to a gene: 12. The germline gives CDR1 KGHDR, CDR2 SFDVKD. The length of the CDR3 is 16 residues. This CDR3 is CATRGAAGTGGFEQFF. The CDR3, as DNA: TGTGCCACCAGGGGGGCCGCGGGGACAGGGGGCTTTGAGCAGTTCTTC.

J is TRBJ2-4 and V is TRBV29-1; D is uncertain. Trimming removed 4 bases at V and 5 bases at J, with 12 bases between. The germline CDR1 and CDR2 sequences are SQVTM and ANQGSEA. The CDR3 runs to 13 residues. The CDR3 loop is CSVVRAGENIQYF. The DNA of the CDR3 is TGCAGCGTTGTTAGAGCAGGCGAAAACATTCAGTACTTC.

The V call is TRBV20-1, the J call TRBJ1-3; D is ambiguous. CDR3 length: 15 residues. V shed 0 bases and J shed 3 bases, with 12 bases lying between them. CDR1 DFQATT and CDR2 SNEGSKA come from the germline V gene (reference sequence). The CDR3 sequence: CSARDVGEGGNTIYF. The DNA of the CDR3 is TGCAGTGCTAGAGATGTTGGGGAAGGTGGAAACACCATATATTTT.